This is a list of T cell receptor beta chains from one sample in a study of siplizumab effects on memory and regulatory T cells. Here immunoSEQ multiplex PCR was the method, and the copy in TCRdb shows in-frame clones only, minus some. The table includes about 40,000 clones, roughly 90% detected once. Sequenced: naive CD4+ T cells sorted from blood. Receptor source: a human donor in good health. The CDR3 runs from the conserved cysteine through the conserved F or W. The D gene is left open where the match is weak. Clone size is not always given. Where it is, it says once, few, many or a class for expanded clones.

j_gene,v_gene,abundance,d_gene,CDR3nt,CDR3aa
TRBJ1-2,TRBV6-5,NA,NA,TGTGCCAGCCGAAATAACTATGGCTACACCTTC,CASRNNYGYTF
TRBJ1-3,TRBV25-1,NA,NA,TGTGCCAGCAGTGAAAACGAAATCTACTCTGGAAACACCATATATTTT,CASSENEIYSGNTIYF
TRBJ1-5,TRBV6-6,NA,NA,TGTGCCAGCAGTAACGACGGGGGGGTTCAGCCCCAGCATTTT,CASSNDGGVQPQHF
TRBJ2-1,TRBV20-1,NA,NA,TGCAGTGCTAGCGATTACAATGAGCAGTTCTTC,CSASDYNEQFF
TRBJ2-2,TRBV12-5,NA,NA,TGTGCTAGTGGTATCCCCCGACAGGTGGGGTGGGAGCTGTTTTTT,CASGIPRQVGWELFF
TRBJ1-2,TRBV29-1,NA,NA,TGCAGCGTTGAAGTCGGTGATGGAGACCCTGGAGGCTACACCTTC,CSVEVGDGDPGGYTF
TRBJ2-1,TRBV4-2,NA,TRBD2,TGTGCCAGCAGCCAAGCGGGGGGGATAGGGAACAATGAGCAGTTCTTC,CASSQAGGIGNNEQFF
TRBJ2-5,TRBV5-1,NA,NA,TGCGCCAGCAGCTTAGACGGAAAGACCCAGTACTTC,CASSLDGKTQYF
TRBJ2-7,TRBV28,NA,TRBD2,TGTGCCAGCAGTTTATATGGCGGGAGGTGGACCTACGAGCAGTACTTC,CASSLYGGRWTYEQYF
TRBJ2-1,TRBV5-1,NA,NA,TGCGCCAGCAGCTTGGAGGCAGGGACACACAATGAGCAGTTCTTC,CASSLEAGTHNEQFF
TRBJ2-1,TRBV6-1,once,NA,TGTGCCAGCAGTGACGCGGGGACCTCCTACAATGAGCAGTTCTTC,CASSDAGTSYNEQFF
TRBJ2-3,TRBV7-9,NA,NA,TGTGCCAGCAGCTTATATGCAGGGAGTTCAGATACGCAGTATTTT,CASSLYAGSSDTQYF
TRBJ2-7,TRBV5-8,NA,TRBD1,TGTGCCAGCAGCCCGTTCGGACAGGGAATCTCCGAGCAGTACTTC,CASSPFGQGISEQYF
TRBJ2-1,TRBV5-4,NA,NA,TGTGCCAGCAGCTTGGACAGCTCTACCTACAATGAGCAGTTCTTC,CASSLDSSTYNEQFF
TRBJ1-2,TRBV19,NA,NA,TGTGCCAGTAGTATCGGTTTTGGGGGTCTGGGCTATGGCTACACCTTC,CASSIGFGGLGYGYTF
TRBJ1-5,TRBV5-6,NA,NA,TGTGCCAGCAGTCCAGGACAGTATAGCAATCAGCCCCAGCATTTT,CASSPGQYSNQPQHF
TRBJ2-7,TRBV5-1,NA,TRBD2,TGCGCCAGCAGCTTGAGCCTAGCGGGGGGGGCCTACGAGCAGTACTTC,CASSLSLAGGAYEQYF
TRBJ2-3,TRBV5-4,NA,NA,TGTGCCAGCAGCTTGGCCCGTCGAACAGATACGCAGTATTTT,CASSLARRTDTQYF
TRBJ2-1,TRBV6-6,NA,NA,TGTGCCAGCAGCCCCCTTGGCACTGAGCAGTTCTTC,CASSPLGTEQFF
TRBJ1-1,TRBV6-6,NA,TRBD1,TGTGCCAGCAGTTCTTTAGGACAGGGGGTGAGCACTGAAGCTTTCTTT,CASSSLGQGVSTEAFF
TRBJ1-1,TRBV5-6,NA,NA,TGTGCCAGCAGCTGGGACGGGACTGAAGCTTTCTTT,CASSWDGTEAFF
TRBJ1-1,TRBV28,NA,NA,TGTGCCAGCAGTTCCTCTACGGTGTGGAACACTGAAGCTTTCTTT,CASSSSTVWNTEAFF
TRBJ2-3,TRBV9,NA,NA,TGTGCCAGCAGCGTAGATAGCGCTAGCACAGATACGCAGTATTTT,CASSVDSASTDTQYF
TRBJ2-7,TRBV13,NA,TRBD1,TGTGCCAGCAGCTCGGACAGGGGGCCGAACTTACGATCCAAGCAGTACTTC,CASSSDRGPNLRSKQYF
TRBJ2-7,TRBV10-3,NA,TRBD1,TGTGCCATCAGTGAGCTGGACAGGGGGCATTACGAGCAGTACTTC,CAISELDRGHYEQYF
TRBJ2-2,TRBV7-9,NA,TRBD2,TGTGCCGGCGGGGGGTACACCGGGGAGCTGTTTTTT,CAGGGYTGELFF
TRBJ2-5,TRBV30,few,NA,TGTGCCTGGGGAAAAACCAGCCAGACCCAGTACTTC,CAWGKTSQTQYF
TRBJ2-7,TRBV5-4,NA,NA,TGTGCCAGCAGCTTGGATCAGGGCCCCTACGAGCAGTACTTC,CASSLDQGPYEQYF
TRBJ1-4,TRBV2,NA,TRBD1,TGTGCCAGCAACGGACAGGGATCACTCGAAAAACTGTTTTTT,CASNGQGSLEKLFF
TRBJ2-4,TRBV5-1,NA,NA,TGCGCCAGCAGCTTGGACGGGTCCCTAAACATTCAGTACTTC,CASSLDGSLNIQYF
TRBJ2-1,TRBV30,NA,NA,TGTGCCTGGAGTTCGGGCCCCGCGAGGGGCAATGAGCAGTTCTTC,CAWSSGPARGNEQFF
TRBJ2-3,TRBV5-1,NA,TRBD2,TGCGCCAGCAGCTTGTCTAGCGGGAGGGTCACAGATACGCAGTATTTT,CASSLSSGRVTDTQYF
TRBJ2-7,TRBV11-3,NA,NA,TGTGCCAGCAACTCCTGGGACACTGCCTACGAGCAGTACTTC,CASNSWDTAYEQYF
TRBJ2-1,TRBV9,NA,NA,TGTGCCAGCAGCGTAGATTCAGGGATCAATGAGCAGTTCTTC,CASSVDSGINEQFF
TRBJ2-3,TRBV11-2,NA,NA,TGTGCCAGCAGCTTATGGGTTATGGGCACAGATACGCAGTATTTT,CASSLWVMGTDTQYF
TRBJ2-6,TRBV19,NA,TRBD2,TGTGCCACCTATGGGGAGGGGCAGCCTGGGGCCAACGTCCTGACTTTC,CATYGEGQPGANVLTF
TRBJ2-7,TRBV5-1,NA,TRBD1,TGCGCCAGCAGCTTGTTGGGACAGGAGTCCTACGAGCAGTACTTC,CASSLLGQESYEQYF
TRBJ1-4,TRBV6-6,NA,NA,TGTGCCAGCAGTGTAGCGACAACTAATGAAAAACTGTTTTTT,CASSVATTNEKLFF
TRBJ2-2,TRBV27,NA,NA,TGTGCCAGCAGTTTACGTGGTCCCGGGGAGCTGTTTTTT,CASSLRGPGELFF
TRBJ2-7,TRBV29-1,NA,NA,TGCAGCGTTGCCGGACGGGTATCCTACGAGCAGTACTTC,CSVAGRVSYEQYF
TRBJ1-5,TRBV2,few,NA,TGTGCCAGCAGTTGGGAACAGTTCAATCAGCCCCAGCATTTT,CASSWEQFNQPQHF
TRBJ2-1,TRBV6-4,NA,TRBD2,TGTGCCAGCAGCTACCTCGGGACTAGCGGGGTCTATGAGCAGTTCTTC,CASSYLGTSGVYEQFF
TRBJ2-7,TRBV29-1,NA,NA,TGCAGCGCCGCCCGGACAGCCGATCCCTACGAGCAGTACTTC,CSAARTADPYEQYF
TRBJ2-2,TRBV6-1,once,NA,TGTGCCAGCAGTGATCGTGGCAGGGGAGCCGGGGAGCTGTTTTTT,CASSDRGRGAGELFF
TRBJ1-5,TRBV7-2,NA,NA,TGTGCCAGCAGCTTCGACAGGCAATCTCAGCCCCAGCATTTT,CASSFDRQSQPQHF
TRBJ2-7,TRBV7-6,NA,TRBD1,TGTGCCAGCAGCGGCAGGGGGCTAGGAGACGAGCAGTACTTC,CASSGRGLGDEQYF
TRBJ2-7,TRBV27,NA,NA,TGTGCCAGCAGTCTTAGACAGAGCTCCTACGAGCAGTACTTC,CASSLRQSSYEQYF
TRBJ2-6,TRBV7-3,NA,NA,TGTGCCAGCAGCTCCCTGTCGGCCACCTCTGGGGCCAACGTCCTGACTTTC,CASSSLSATSGANVLTF
TRBJ2-7,TRBV4-1,NA,TRBD2,TGCGCCAGCAGCCAAGGAGGCGGGAGAACCTCCTACGAGCAGTACTTC,CASSQGGGRTSYEQYF
TRBJ2-1,TRBV4-1,NA,TRBD1,TGCGCCAGCAGCCAGCCGACAGGGAAGTCCGATGAGCAGTTCTTC,CASSQPTGKSDEQFF
TRBJ1-1,TRBV5-1,NA,NA,TGCGCCAGCAGCACCGGGACGGAGCCCAATTTTTTCTTT,CASSTGTEPNFFF